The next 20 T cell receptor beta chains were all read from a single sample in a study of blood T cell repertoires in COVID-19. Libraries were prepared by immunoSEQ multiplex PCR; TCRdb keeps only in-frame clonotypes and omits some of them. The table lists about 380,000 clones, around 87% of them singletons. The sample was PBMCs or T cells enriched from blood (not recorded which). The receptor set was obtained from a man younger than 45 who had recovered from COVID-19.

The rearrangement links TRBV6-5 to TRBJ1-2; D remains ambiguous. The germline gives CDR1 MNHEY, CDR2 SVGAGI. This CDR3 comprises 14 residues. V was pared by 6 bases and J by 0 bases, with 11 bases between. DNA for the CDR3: TGTGCCAGCAGCCGAGTCGGAGCTAACTATGGCTACACCTTC. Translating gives CASSRVGANYGYTF.

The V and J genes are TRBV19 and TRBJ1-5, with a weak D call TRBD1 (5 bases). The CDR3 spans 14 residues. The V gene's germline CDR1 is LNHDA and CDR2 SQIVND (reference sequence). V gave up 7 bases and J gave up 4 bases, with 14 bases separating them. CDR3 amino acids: CASTIGGENQPQHF. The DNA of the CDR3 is TGTGCCAGTACCATCGGGGGGGAGAATCAGCCCCAGCATTTT.

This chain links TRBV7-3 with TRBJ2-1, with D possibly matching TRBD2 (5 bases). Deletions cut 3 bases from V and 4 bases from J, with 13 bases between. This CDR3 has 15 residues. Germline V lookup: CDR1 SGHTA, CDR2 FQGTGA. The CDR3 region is CASSFDRGSYNEQFF. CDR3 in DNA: TGTGCCAGCAGCTTTGACCGCGGGTCATACAATGAGCAGTTCTTC.

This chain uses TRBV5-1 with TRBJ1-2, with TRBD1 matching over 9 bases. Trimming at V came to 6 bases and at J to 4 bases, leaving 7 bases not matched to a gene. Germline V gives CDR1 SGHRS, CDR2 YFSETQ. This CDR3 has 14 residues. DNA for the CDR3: TGCGCCAGCAACGGAGGACAGGGGAGCTATGGCTACACCTTC. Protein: CASNGGQGSYGYTF. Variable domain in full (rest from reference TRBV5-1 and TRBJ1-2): KAGVTQTPRYLIKTRGQQVTLSCSPISGHRSVSWYQQTPGQGLQFLFEYFSETQRNKGNFPGRFSGRQFSNSRSEMNVSTLELGDSALYLCASNGGQGSYGYTFGSGTRLTVV.

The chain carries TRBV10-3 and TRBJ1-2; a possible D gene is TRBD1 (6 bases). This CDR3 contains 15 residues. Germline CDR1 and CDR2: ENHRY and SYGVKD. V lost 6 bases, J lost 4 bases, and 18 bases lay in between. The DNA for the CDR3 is TGTGCCATCAGGAGCCTGAGGGGGGGCAGCTATGGCTACACCTTC. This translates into CAIRSLRGGSYGYTF.

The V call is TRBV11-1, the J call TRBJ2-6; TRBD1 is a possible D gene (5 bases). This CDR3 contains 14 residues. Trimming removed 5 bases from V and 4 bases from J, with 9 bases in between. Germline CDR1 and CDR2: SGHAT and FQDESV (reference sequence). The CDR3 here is CASSPGIGANVLTF. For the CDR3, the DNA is TGTGCCAGCAGCCCAGGGATAGGGGCCAACGTCCTGACTTTC.

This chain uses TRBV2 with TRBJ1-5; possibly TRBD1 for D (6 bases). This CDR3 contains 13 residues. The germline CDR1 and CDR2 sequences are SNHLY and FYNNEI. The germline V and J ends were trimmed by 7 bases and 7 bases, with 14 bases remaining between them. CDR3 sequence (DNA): TGTGCCAGCAACAGGGAAGGTGGACAGCCCCAGCATTTT. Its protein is CASNREGGQPQHF.

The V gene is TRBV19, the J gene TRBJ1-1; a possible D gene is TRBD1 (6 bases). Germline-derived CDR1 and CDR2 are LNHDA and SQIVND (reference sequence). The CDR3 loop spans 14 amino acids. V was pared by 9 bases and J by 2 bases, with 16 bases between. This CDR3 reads CASHVGGVNTEAFF. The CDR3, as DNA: TGTGCCAGCCACGTTGGGGGCGTAAACACTGAAGCTTTCTTT.

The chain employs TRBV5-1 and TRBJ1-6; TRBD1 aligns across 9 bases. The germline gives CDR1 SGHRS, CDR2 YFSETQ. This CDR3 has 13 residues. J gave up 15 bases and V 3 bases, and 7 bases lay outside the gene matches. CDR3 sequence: CASSSGQGSLLHF. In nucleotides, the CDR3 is TGCGCCAGCAGCTCGGGACAGGGAAGTCTCCTCCACTTT.

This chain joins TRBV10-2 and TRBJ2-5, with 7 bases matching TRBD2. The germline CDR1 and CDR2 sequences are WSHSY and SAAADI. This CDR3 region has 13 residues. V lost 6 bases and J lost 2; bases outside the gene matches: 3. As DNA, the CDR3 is TGCGCCAGCAGCGGACTAGGACAAGAGACCCAGTACTTC. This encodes CASSGLGQETQYF.

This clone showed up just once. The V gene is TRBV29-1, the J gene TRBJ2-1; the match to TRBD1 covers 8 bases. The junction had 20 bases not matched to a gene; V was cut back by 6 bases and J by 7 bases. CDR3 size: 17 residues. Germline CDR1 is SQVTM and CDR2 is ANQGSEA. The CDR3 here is CSVVTSFWDRIKNEQFF. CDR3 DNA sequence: TGCAGCGTGGTGACCAGCTTTTGGGACAGGATTAAGAATGAGCAGTTCTTC.

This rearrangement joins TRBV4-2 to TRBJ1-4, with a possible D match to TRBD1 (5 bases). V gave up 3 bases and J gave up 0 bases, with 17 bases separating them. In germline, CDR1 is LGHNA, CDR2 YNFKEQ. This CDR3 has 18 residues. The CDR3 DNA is TGTGCCAGCAGCCAGCGACGGGACTCAGATTCAACTAATGAAAAACTGTTTTTT. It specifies CASSQRRDSDSTNEKLFF.

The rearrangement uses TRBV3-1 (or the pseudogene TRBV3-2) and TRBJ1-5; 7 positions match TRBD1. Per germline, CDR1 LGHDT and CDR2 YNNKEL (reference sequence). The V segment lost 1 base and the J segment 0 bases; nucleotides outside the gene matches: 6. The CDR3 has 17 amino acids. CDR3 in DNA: TGTGCCAGCAGCCAAGGACAGGGACCCTATAGCAATCAGCCCCAGCATTTT. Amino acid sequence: CASSQGQGPYSNQPQHF.

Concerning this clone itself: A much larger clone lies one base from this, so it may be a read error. The CDR3 nucleotides are TGCGCCAGCAGCTTGGACAGCTCCTATGGCTACACCTTC. This gives the protein CASSLDSSYGYTF. This chain connects TRBV5-1 to TRBJ1-2; D is unresolved. Trimming cost V 0 bases and J 4 bases, with 7 bases left between them. This CDR3 is 13 amino acids long. Germline-derived CDR1 and CDR2 are SGHRS and YFSETQ.

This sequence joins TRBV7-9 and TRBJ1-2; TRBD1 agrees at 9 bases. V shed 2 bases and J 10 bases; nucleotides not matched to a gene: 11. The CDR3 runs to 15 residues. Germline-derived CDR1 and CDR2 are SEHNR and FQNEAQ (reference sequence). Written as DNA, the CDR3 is TGTGCCAGCAGCTTATCGAGGACAGGGGACGGAGACTACACCTTC. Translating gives CASSLSRTGDGDYTF.

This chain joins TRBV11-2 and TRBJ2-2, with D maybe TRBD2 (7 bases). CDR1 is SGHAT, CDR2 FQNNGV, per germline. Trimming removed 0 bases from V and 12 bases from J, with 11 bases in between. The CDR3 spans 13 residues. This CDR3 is CASSLEAGAKLFF. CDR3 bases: TGTGCCAGCAGCTTAGAGGCGGGGGCGAAGCTGTTTTTT.

CDR3 region: CASSATGLAYNEQFF. CDR3 bases: TGTGCCAGCAGCGCAACGGGACTAGCATACAATGAGCAGTTCTTC. The rearrangement uses TRBV9 and TRBJ2-1; TRBD2 aligns across 9 bases. Trimming cost V 3 bases and J 4 bases; bases outside gene matches: 5. Looked up from germline, CDR1 is SGDLS and CDR2 is YYNGEE. The CDR3 is 15 residues long.

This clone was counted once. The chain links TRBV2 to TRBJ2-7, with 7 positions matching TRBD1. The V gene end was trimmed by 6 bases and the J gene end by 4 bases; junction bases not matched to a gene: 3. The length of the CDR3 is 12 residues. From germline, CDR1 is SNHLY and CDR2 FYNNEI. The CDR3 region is CASRTGLYEQYF. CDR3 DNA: TGTGCCAGCAGGACAGGGTTATACGAGCAGTACTTC.

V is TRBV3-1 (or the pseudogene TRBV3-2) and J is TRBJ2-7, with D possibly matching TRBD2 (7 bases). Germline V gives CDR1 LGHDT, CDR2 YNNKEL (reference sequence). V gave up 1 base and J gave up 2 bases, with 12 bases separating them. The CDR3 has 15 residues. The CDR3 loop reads CASSQGEGGAYEQYF. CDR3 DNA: TGTGCCAGCAGCCAAGGAGAGGGGGGGGCCTACGAGCAGTACTTC.

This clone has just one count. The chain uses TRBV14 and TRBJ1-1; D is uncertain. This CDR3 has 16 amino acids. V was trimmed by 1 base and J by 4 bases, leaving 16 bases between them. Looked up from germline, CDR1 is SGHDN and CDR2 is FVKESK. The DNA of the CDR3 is TGTGCCAGCAGCCAAGTAGCTATCCCTTTGCGCACTGAAGCTTTCTTT. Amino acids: CASSQVAIPLRTEAFF.